This TCR beta chain appears in the sequencing data of a study of Graves' ophthalmopathy and Graves' hyperthyroidism. This clonotype was detected ten times or more. What it binds is unknown. As the template, RNA transcripts were used to amplify TCR beta CDR3 regions. First-round RT-PCR with HTBI primers preceded a second-round multiplex PCR. MiXCR, applied by TCRdb to the multiplex PCR reads, yields one record per CDR3 protein. The data hold roughly 420,000 distinct CDR3 sequences, with 20% to 25% observed a single time. Hyperthyroidism was considered stable when no ophthalmopathy appeared within 18 months of follow-up. The PBMCs originated from roughly 10 ml of fresh peripheral blood. Study-level results: Most clonotypes expanded in thyroid above 0.001 frequency were present in blood too. Using 13 signatures, a model distinguished ophthalmopathy from stable hyperthyroidism, reaching about 89% sensitivity and approximately 81% specificity.

The CDR3 has 12 residues. CDR1 SQVTM and CDR2 ANQGSEA come from the germline V gene. The V gene end was trimmed by 6 bases and the J gene end by 6 bases; junction bases not matched to a gene: 3. This sequence joins TRBV29-1 and TRBJ1-5; TRBD1 matches at 9 bases. The material sequenced was peripheral blood. This clonotype was sampled from a woman aged 18-29 years with stable Graves' hyperthyroidism. The CDR3 nucleotides read TGCAGCGTAGCGACAGGGGGTCAGCCCCAGCATTTT. It is translated as CSVATGGQPQHF.